The T cell receptor beta chain described here comes from a study of blood T cell repertoires in COVID-19. Germline CDR1 and CDR2: SGDLS and YYNGEE. V lost 0 bases to trimming and J lost 7 bases, with 14 bases between them. CDR3 size: 14 residues. Data came from immunoSEQ multiplex PCR; TCRdb stores just in-frame clones and leaves some out. Of 150,000 to 200,000 clones listed, about nine tenths are singletons. The material sequenced was PBMCs or T cells enriched from blood (not recorded which). The gene calls are TRBV9 and TRBJ2-7; possible D gene TRBD1, 6 bases. The sequence was obtained from a young woman who had recovered from COVID-19. The CDR3 region has the DNA TGTGCCAGCAGCGTAGGAGGGGGAGTGGGGGAGCAGTACTTC. Its protein product is CASSVGGGVGEQYF.